The clone carrying this TCR beta chain has more than one count but fewer than ten. Patients aged 18 to 65 had newly diagnosed hyperthyroidism that had lasted under 2 months. These data originate in a study of T cells in Graves' hyperthyroidism and ophthalmopathy. Background on the study: Peripheral blood collection took place at initial diagnosis, before any treatment.

What was amplified from RNA transcripts were TCR beta CDR3 regions. The study used the HTBI primer set for a first-round RT-PCR of the TCR CDR3. TCRdb fed the multiplex PCR reads into MiXCR, producing one record per CDR3 protein. The sample records some 620,000 distinct CDR3 sequences, around 15% being singletons. CDR1 is LGHDT, CDR2 YNNKEL, per germline (reference sequence). CDR3 length equals 17 residues. V trimming: 2 bases; J trimming: 10 bases; junction bases outside the gene matches: 8. This clonotype was obtained from a woman in her twenties or thirties with Graves' hyperthyroidism. Material: blood. This chain links TRBV3-1 with TRBJ2-1, with 16 nucleotides matching TRBD2. The CDR3 protein is CASSQTGLAGGPREQFF. CDR3 sequence (DNA): TGTGCCAGCAGCCAAACGGGACTAGCGGGAGGGCCTCGGGAGCAGTTCTTC.